One sample yielded the 2 T cell receptor beta chains listed below, sequenced in a study of tumor-infiltrating lymphocytes in oesophageal squamous cell carcinoma (dated by TCRdb to the mid-2010s). Receptor amplification or capture employed PCR. Instrument used: Illumina HiSeq 2000. The public sequencing data were trimmed at Q25 with fastp and processed into clonotypes with MiXCR by TCRdb, which kept only in-frame beta chains. Under each unique CDR3 protein, matching rows form one entry showing the most common genes and DNA. For this sample the table gives around 13,000 distinct CDR3 sequences, of which around half were detected only once. About 28% of the sample is taken by the ten largest. The specimen sequenced was esophageal tumor tissue. The receptor source for this set is a female donor with esophageal squamous cell carcinoma.

The rearrangement links TRBV11-2 to TRBJ2-7; D remains ambiguous. The germline V gene has CDR1 SGHAT and CDR2 FQNNGV. The CDR3 runs to 13 residues. V was cut by 6 bases and J by 3 bases, with 12 bases left in between. For the CDR3, the DNA is TGTGCCAGCAGGCATACAGTGGTCTACGAGCAGTACTTC. Amino acid sequence: CASRHTVVYEQYF.

This clonotype was picked up a small number of times. The chain combines TRBV7-2 with TRBJ2-5; perhaps D is TRBD1 or TRBD2 (6 bases each). The CDR3 is 16 amino acids. The V end was cut by 2 bases, the J end by 11 bases, with 24 bases between. In germline, CDR1 is SGHTA, CDR2 FQGNSA. The CDR3 sequence is CASSLNAGTSYNEQYF. The CDR3 coding sequence is TGTGCCAGCAGCTTAAACGCGGGGACATCCTACAATGAGCAGTACTTC. Using reference TRBV7-2 and TRBJ2-5 for the parts outside the CDR3, the full variable domain is GAGVSQSPSNKVTEKGKDVELRCDPISGHTALYWYRQSLGQGLEFLIYFQGNSAPDKSGLPSDRFSAERTGGSVSTLTIQRTQQEDSAVYLCASSLNAGTSYNEQYFGPGTRLLVL.